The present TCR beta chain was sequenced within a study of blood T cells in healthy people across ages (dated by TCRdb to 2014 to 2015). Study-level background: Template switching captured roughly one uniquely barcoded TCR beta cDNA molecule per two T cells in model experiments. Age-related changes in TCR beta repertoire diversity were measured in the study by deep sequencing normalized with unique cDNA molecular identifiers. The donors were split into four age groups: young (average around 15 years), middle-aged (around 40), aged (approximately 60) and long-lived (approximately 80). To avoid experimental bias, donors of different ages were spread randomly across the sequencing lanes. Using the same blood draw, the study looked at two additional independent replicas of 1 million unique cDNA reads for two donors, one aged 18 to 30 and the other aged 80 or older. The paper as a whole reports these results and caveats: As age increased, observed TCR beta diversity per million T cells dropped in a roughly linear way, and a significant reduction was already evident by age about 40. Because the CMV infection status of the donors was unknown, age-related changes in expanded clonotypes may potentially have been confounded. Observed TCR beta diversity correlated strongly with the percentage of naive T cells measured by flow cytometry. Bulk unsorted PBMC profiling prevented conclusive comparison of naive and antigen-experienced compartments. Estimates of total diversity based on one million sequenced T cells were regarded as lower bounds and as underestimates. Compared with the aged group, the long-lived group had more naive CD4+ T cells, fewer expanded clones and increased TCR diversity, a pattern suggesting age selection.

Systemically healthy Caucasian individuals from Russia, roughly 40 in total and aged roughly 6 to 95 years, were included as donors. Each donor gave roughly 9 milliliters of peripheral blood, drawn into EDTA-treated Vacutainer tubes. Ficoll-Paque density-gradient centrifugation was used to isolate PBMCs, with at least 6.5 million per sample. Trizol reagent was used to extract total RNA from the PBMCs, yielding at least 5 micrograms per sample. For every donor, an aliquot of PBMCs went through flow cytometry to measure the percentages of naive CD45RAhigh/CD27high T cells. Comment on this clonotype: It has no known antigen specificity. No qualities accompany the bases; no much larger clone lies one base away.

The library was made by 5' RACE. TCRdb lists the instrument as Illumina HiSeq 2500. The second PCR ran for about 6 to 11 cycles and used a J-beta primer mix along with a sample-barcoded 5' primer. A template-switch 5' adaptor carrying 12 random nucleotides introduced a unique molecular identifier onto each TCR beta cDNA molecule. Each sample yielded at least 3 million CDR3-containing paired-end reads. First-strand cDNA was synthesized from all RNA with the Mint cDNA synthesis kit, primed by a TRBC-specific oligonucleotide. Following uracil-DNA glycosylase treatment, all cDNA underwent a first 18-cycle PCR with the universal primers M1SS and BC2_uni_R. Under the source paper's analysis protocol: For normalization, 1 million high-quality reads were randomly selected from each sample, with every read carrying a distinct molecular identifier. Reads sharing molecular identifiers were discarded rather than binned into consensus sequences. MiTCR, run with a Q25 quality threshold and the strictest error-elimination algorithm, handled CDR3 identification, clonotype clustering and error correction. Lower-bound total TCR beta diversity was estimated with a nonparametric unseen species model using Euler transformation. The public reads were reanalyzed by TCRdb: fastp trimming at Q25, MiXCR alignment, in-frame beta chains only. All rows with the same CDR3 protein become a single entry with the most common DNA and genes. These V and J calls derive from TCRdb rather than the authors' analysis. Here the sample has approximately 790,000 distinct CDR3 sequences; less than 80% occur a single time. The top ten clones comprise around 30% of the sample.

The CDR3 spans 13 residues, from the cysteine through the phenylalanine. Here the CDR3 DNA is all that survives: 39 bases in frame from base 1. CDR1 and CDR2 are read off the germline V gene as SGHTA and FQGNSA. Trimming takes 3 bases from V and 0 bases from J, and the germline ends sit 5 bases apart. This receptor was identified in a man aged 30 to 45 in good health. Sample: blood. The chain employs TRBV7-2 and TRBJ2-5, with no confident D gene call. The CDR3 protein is CASSFIYQETQYF. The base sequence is TGTGCCAGCAGCTTTATATACCAAGAGACCCAGTACTTC. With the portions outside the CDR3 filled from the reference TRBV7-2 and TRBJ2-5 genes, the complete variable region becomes GAGVSQSPSNKVTEKGKDVELRCDPISGHTALYWYRQSLGQGLEFLIYFQGNSAPDKSGLPSDRFSAERTGGSVSTLTIQRTQQEDSAVYLCASSFIYQETQYFGPGTRLLVL.